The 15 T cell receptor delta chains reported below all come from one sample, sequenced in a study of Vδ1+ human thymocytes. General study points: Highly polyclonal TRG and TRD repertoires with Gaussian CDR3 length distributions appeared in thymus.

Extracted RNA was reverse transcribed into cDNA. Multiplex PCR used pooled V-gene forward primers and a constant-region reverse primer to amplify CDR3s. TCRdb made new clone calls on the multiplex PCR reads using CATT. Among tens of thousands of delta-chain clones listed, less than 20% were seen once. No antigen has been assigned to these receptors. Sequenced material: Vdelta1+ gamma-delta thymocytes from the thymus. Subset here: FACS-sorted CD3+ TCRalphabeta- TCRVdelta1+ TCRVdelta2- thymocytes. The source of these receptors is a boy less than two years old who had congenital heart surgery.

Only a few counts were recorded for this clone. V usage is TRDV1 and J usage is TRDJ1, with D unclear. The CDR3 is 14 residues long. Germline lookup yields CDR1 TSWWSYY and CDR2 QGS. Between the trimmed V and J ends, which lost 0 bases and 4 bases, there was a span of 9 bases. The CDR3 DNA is TGTGCTCTTGGGGAACTCCCTGTTTACGATAAACTCATCTTT. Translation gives CALGELPVYDKLIF.

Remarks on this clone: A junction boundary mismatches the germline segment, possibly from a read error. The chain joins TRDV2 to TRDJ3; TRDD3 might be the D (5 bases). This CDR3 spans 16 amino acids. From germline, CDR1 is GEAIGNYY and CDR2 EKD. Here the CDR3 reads CACDTPSSWDTRQRFF. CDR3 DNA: TGTGCCTGTGACACTCCGAGCTCCTGGGACACCCGACAGAGGTTTTTC.

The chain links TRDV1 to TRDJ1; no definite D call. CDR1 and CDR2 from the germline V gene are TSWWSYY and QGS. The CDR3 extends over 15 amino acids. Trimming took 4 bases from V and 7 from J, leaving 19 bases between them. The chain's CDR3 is CALGALCETFPKLIF. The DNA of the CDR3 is TGTGCTCTTGGGGCCCTTTGCGAGACGTTCCCTAAACTCATCTTT.

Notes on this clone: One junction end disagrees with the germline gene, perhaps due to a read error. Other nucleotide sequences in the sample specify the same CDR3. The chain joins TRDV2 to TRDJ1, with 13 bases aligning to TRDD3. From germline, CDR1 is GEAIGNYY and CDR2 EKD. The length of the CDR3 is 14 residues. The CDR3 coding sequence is TGTGCATGTGACTGGGGGATACGGGGCCAGGGACTCATCTTT. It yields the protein CACDWGIRGQGLIF.

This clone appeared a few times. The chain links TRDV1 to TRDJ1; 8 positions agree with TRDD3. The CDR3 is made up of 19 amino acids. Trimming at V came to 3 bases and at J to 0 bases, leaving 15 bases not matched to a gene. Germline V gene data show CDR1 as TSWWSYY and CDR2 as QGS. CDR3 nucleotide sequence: TGTGCTCTTGGGGACGGGTTACTACGCTGGGGGACAGACACCGATAAACTCATCTTT. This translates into CALGDGLLRWGTDTDKLIF.

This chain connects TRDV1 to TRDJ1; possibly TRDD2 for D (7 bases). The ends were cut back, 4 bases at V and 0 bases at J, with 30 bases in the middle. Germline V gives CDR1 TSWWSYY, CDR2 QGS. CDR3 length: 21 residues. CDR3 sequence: CALGGPFLQVRGDLHTDKLIF. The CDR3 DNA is TGTGCTCTTGGGGGCCCTTTCCTACAGGTACGGGGGGACTTGCACACCGATAAACTCATCTTT.

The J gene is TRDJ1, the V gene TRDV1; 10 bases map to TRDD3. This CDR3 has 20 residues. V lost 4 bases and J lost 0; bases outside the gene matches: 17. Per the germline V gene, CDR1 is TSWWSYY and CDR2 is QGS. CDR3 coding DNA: TGTGCTCTTGGGGGCGTCGAACTACGAACTGGGGGATTTAACACCGATAAACTCATCTTT. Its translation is CALGGVELRTGGFNTDKLIF.

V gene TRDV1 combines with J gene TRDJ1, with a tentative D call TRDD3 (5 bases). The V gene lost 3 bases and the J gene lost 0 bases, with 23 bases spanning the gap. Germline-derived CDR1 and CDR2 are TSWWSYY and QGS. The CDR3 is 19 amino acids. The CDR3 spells CALGDSVPPPILDTDKLIF. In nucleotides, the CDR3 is TGTGCTCTTGGGGATTCTGTTCCGCCCCCCATACTGGACACCGATAAACTCATCTTT.

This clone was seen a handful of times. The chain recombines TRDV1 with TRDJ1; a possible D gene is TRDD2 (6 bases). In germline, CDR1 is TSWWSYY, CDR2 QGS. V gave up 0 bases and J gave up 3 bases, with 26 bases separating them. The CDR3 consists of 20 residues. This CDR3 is CALGELPSPSPRVIPDKLIF. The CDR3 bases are TGTGCTCTTGGGGAACTACCCTCTCCTTCCCCCCGCGTGATCCCCGATAAACTCATCTTT.

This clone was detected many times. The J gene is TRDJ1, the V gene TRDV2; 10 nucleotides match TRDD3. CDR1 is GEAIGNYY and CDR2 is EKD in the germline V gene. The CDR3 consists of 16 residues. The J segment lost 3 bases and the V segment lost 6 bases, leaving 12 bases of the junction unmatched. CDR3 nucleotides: TGTGCCTGTTTATTACTGGGGGATTTAGCCCCCGATAAACTCATCTTT. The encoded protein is CACLLLGDLAPDKLIF.

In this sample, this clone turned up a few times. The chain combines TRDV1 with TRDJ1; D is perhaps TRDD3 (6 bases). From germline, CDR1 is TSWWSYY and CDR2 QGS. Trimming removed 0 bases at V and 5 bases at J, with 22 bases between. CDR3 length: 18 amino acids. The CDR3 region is CALGELEPVCAGDDKLIF. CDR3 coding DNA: TGTGCTCTTGGGGAACTCGAGCCCGTGTGTGCTGGGGATGATAAACTCATCTTT.

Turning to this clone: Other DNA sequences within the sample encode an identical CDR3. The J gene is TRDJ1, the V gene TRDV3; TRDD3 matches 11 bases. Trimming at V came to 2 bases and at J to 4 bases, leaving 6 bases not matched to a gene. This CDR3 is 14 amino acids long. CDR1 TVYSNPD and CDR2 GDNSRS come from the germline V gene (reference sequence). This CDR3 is CAFSGGYFFDKLIF. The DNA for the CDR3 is TGTGCCTTTTCTGGGGGATACTTCTTCGATAAACTCATCTTT.

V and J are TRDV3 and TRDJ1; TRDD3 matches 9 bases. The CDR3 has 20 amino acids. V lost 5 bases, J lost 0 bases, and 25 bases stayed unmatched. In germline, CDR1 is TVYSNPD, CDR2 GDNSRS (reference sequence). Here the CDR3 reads CAPRLRLGYWGTYYTDKLIF. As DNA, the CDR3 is TGTGCCCCGAGACTACGTCTTGGGTACTGGGGGACCTACTACACCGATAAACTCATCTTT.

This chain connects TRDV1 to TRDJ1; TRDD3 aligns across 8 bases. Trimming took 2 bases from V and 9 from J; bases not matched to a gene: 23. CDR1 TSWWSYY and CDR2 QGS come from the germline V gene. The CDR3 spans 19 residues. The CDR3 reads CALGEAPGGVLGATKELIF. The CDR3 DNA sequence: TGTGCTCTTGGGGAAGCTCCTGGTGGGGTACTGGGGGCCACGAAGGAACTCATCTTT.

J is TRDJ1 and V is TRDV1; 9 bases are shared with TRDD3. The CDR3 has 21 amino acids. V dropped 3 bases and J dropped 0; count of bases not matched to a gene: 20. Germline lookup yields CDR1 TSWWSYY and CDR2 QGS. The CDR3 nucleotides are TGTGCTCTTGGGGACTTACTTCCTTCCATACTGGGGGACCTGTACACCGATAAACTCATCTTT. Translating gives CALGDLLPSILGDLYTDKLIF.